This TCR beta chain was identified in a study of T cells in Graves' hyperthyroidism and ophthalmopathy. Looked up from germline, CDR1 is MNHEY and CDR2 is SVGAGI. The CDR3 is 16 residues long. With respect to this clonotype: Its specificity is not known. A junction boundary mismatches the germline segment, possibly from a read error.

Absence of ophthalmopathy progression within 18 months defined stable Graves' hyperthyroidism. The study based diagnoses on clinical symptoms, serum thyroxine and TRAb, thyroid ultrasound and orbital computed tomography. Notes on the study in general: Most expanded thyroid clonotypes above 0.001 also appeared in blood.

It was RNA transcripts that yielded the amplified TCR beta CDR3 regions. The study used the HTBI primer set for a first-round RT-PCR of the TCR CDR3. MiXCR, applied by TCRdb to the multiplex PCR reads, yields one record per CDR3 protein. This table has some 760,000 distinct CDR3 sequences, 14% appearing once. The V and J genes are TRBV6-5 and TRBJ1-4; D not resolved. The source of this sequence is a woman aged 18-29 years with Graves' hyperthyroidism. Material: blood. The CDR3 loop is CASSYSLNPSNEKLFF. CDR3 sequence (DNA): TGTGCCAGCAGTTACTCTCTCAATCCATCTAATGAAAAGCTGTTTTTT.